The TCR beta chain under discussion was sequenced for a study of blood T cell repertoires in COVID-19. Source study methods: Estimates of nucleated cell counts were drawn from the amplification of reference gene primers. Libraries were prepared by immunoSEQ multiplex PCR; TCRdb keeps only in-frame clonotypes and omits some of them. The D gene and trimming were derived from the DNA, and the V and J assignments and clone size from that table. The data contain about 46,000 clones, more than 85% of them seen just once; the ten biggest clones take up just over 3%. Cohort allocation depended upon clinical history that participants reported. Germline values: CDR1 SGHNT, CDR2 YYREEE (reference sequence). The ends lost 4 bases at V and 6 bases at J; junction bases unmatched: 10. The CDR3 extends over 15 amino acids.

Material for sequencing was PBMCs or T cells enriched from blood (not recorded which). This clonotype was sampled from a woman in her fifties or sixties who had recovered from COVID-19. The chain has TRBV5-4 and TRBJ2-1; 7 nucleotides agree with TRBD1. CDR3 protein: CASSPGGSGGNEQFF. Written as DNA, the CDR3 is TGTGCCAGCAGCCCCGGTGGTTCAGGGGGCAATGAGCAGTTCTTC.